The source of this T cell receptor beta chain is a study of cytomegalovirus exposure and HLA in healthy donors. CDR1 is MDHEN and CDR2 is SYDVKM in the germline V gene. The CDR3 loop spans 16 amino acids. The V and J ends lost 9 bases and 0 bases respectively, with 18 bases between them. Turning to this clone: Its antigen is still unknown.

The PCR had 60 Vbeta and 13 Jbeta primers. Measured with immunoSEQ multiplex PCR; TCRdb has only the in-frame clones, and not every one. Of about 75,000 clones listed, 70% to 85% are singletons. General observations from the study: For TCR beta chains, V- and J-gene trimming was later linked to a missense DCLRE1C variant.

Samples came from healthy bone marrow donors. The sequence came from a man aged 65-85 years in good health and CMV-seropositive. V gene TRBV28 combines with J gene TRBJ1-5; a weak D match, TRBD1 (5 bases). The material sequenced was PBMCs. CDR3 sequence: CASATGGGYSNQPQHF. The DNA of the CDR3 is TGTGCCAGTGCGACGGGGGGGGGTTATAGCAATCAGCCCCAGCATTTT.